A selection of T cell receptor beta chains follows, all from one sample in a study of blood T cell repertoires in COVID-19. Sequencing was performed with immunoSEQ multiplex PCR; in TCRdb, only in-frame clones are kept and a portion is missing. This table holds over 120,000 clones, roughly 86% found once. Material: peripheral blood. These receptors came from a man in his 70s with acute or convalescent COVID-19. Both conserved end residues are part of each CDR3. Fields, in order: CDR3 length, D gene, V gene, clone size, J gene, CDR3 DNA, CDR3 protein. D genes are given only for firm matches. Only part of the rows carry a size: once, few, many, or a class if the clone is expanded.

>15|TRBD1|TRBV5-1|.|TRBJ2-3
TGCGCCAGCAGCTTGGAGGGGGCGTCCACAGATACGCAGTATTTT
CASSLEGASTDTQYF
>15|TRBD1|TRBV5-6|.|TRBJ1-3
TGTGCCAGCAGCTTCCGGGGGACAGCTGGAAACACCATATATTTT
CASSFRGTAGNTIYF
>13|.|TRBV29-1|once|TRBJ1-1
TGCAGCGTTGAAAGGAGGGGGAACACTGAAGCTTTCTTT
CSVERRGNTEAFF
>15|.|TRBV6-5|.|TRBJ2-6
TGTGCCAGCACACAGGGCCGCTCTGGGGCCAACGTCCTGACTTTC
CASTQGRSGANVLTF
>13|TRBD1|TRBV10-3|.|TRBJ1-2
TGTGCCATCAGCCCACAGGGGGGCTATGGCTACACCTTC
CAISPQGGYGYTF
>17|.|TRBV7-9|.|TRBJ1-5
TGTGCCAGCAGCTTAGCCCGCGGAGGGGTTAGCAATCAGCCCCAGCATTTT
CASSLARGGVSNQPQHF
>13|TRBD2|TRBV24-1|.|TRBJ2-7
TGTGCCACCAGCTCCCCGGGGGGTAGCGAGCAGTACTTC
CATSSPGGSEQYF
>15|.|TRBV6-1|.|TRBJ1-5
TGTGCCAGCAGTGAAGCGTGGCAGTCTTATCAGCCCCAGCATTTT
CASSEAWQSYQPQHF
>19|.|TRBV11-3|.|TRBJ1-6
TGTGCCAGCAGCTTAGGCCTGGGGGCACATGGATCCTATAATTCACCCCTCCACTTT
CASSLGLGAHGSYNSPLHF
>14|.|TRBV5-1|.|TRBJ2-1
TGCGCCAGCAGCCCGGACACAACGTACAATGAGCAGTTCTTC
CASSPDTTYNEQFF
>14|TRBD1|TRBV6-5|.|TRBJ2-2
TGTGCCAGCAGTTGGACAGGGGGAATCGGGGAGCTGTTTTTT
CASSWTGGIGELFF
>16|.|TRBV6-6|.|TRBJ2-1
TGTGCCAGCAGTTACAGGGGGGGCGCAAAGGGCAATGAGCAGTTCTTC
CASSYRGGAKGNEQFF
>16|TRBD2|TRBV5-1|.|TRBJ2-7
TGCGCCAGCAGCCCCGGGACTAGCGGGACGACCTACGAGCAGTACTTC
CASSPGTSGTTYEQYF
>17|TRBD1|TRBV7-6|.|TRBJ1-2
TGTGCCAGCAGCCATAGGACAGGACCTCCTCGCTACTATGGCTACACCTTC
CASSHRTGPPRYYGYTF
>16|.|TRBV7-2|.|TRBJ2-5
TGTGCCAGCAGCTTGGGGGCCACAGCAACCCAAGAGACCCAGTACTTC
CASSLGATATQETQYF
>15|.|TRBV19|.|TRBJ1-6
TGTGCCAGTAGGATGGAGCACCCCTATAATTCACCCCTCCACTTT
CASRMEHPYNSPLHF
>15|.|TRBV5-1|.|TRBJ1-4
TGCGCCAGCAGCTTGAATACAGGGACTAATGAAAAACTGTTTTTT
CASSLNTGTNEKLFF
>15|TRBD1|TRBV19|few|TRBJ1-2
TGTGCCAGTAGTATTCGAACAGGGGGAGGGAATGGCTACACCTTC
CASSIRTGGGNGYTF
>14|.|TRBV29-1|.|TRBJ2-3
TGCAGCGTTGCCGGGTCCCCTAGCACAGATACGCAGTATTTT
CSVAGSPSTDTQYF
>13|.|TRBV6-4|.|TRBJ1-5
TGTGCCAGCAGTGACGGCAGCAATCAGCCCCAGCATTTT
CASSDGSNQPQHF
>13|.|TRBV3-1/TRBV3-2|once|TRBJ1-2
TGTGCCAGCAGCCCCCGTACAGATGGGGGCTACACCTTC
CASSPRTDGGYTF
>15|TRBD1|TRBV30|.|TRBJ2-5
TGTGCCTGGAGTGCGGGACAGGGCCCCCAAGAGACCCAGTACTTC
CAWSAGQGPQETQYF
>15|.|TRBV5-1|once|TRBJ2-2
TGCGCCAGCGGCGGGGGCGGGACCTACACCGGGGAGCTGTTTTTT
CASGGGGTYTGELFF
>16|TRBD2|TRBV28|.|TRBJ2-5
TGTGCCAGCAGTGTTCGGACTAGCGGGAACCAAGAGACCCAGTACTTC
CASSVRTSGNQETQYF
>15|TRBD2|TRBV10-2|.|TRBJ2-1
TGCGCCAGCAAGGAAGCGGGGAGCTCCTACAATGAGCAGTTCTTC
CASKEAGSSYNEQFF
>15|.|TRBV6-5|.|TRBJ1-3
TGTGCCAGCAGTTATTCACTAGGCAGAAGAAACACCATATATTTT
CASSYSLGRRNTIYF
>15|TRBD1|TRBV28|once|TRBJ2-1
TGTGCCAGCAGTCCAAGACAGGGGACGTACAATGAGCAGTTCTTC
CASSPRQGTYNEQFF
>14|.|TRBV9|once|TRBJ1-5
TGTGCCAGCAGCCTAGGAGAGAGCAATCAGCCCCAGCATTTT
CASSLGESNQPQHF
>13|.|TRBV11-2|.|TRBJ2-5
TGTGCCAGCAGCCCGGGACTCCAAGAGACCCAGTACTTC
CASSPGLQETQYF
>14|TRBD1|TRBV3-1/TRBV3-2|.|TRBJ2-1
TGTGCCAGCAGCTATACAGGGGGCCACAATGAGCAGTTCTTC
CASSYTGGHNEQFF
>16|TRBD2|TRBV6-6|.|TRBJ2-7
TGTGCCAGCAGTTACCCAACTAGCGGGGGAGAGTACGAGCAGTACTTC
CASSYPTSGGEYEQYF
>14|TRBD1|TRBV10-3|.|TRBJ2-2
TGTGCCATAGGACAGGGGACGGACACCGGGGAGCTGTTTTTT
CAIGQGTDTGELFF
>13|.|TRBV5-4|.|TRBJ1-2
TGTGCCAGCAGCTCGCGTCAGGGGCGTGGCTACACCTTC
CASSSRQGRGYTF
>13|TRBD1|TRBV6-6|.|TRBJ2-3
TGTGCCAGCAGCCGACAGGGAACAGATACGCAGTATTTT
CASSRQGTDTQYF
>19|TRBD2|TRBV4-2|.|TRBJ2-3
TGTGCCAGCAGCCCCCGGGTGGTAGCGGGGGGCCCTAGCACAGATACGCAGTATTTT
CASSPRVVAGGPSTDTQYF